This record concerns one T cell receptor beta chain sequence. This clonotype turned up a few times. Its target antigen remains unknown. Nothing much larger sits one base from this clone, and base qualities are not available. The sample was run on an Illumina HiSeq 1500. Clones were called with MiXCR by TCRdb after fastp trimmed the public reads at Q25, and only in-frame beta chains were retained. Each record represents a unique CDR3 protein, reported with the most common genes and DNA among its rows. The sample table contains 360,000 or so distinct CDR3 sequences; only one count was recorded for nearly 35% of them. Roughly 12% of the sample lies in the top ten. This specimen's treatment or condition label, interpreted: in vitro stimulation with specific CMV peptide epitopes to enrich CMV-specific T cells. The sample is drawn from a study of T cell repertoires in cytomegalovirus infection (dated by TCRdb to the late 2010s). Context from the whole study: The peptide stimulations were aimed at well-studied HLA-B-restricted epitopes as well as recently identified HLA-C-restricted CMV epitopes, whose presentation resists viral immunomodulation. Donor HLA type was relevant to the analysis, as public TCR beta signatures indicated carriage of CMV infection together with the matching HLA type.

The germline V gene (reference sequence) yields SEHNR for CDR1 and FQNEAQ for CDR2. Germline trimming: 1 base from V, 7 bases from J; junction bases outside gene matches: 4. The CDR3 measures 15 amino acids from cysteine to phenylalanine. The read is trimmed to its CDR3 DNA, 45 bases read in frame from base 1. What the work shows at the level of the full study, not this receptor alone: Cumulative frequency of public TCR beta family members discriminated carriers of CMV infection plus the relevant HLA type in this cohort and an independent approximately 400-donor cohort. The ex vivo response was dominated by HLA-C-restricted CMV-specific TCR beta clonotypes, which also provided the single most frequent clonotype in two of eight donors.

The sequence came from a human donor in good health (CMV status not recorded). Some clones in this sample may be carry-over from other donors' samples. Recombination linked TRBV7-9 to TRBJ2-1; 10 junctional bases match TRBD2. The starting material was cultured PBMCs, obtained from culture after CMV antigen stimulation. The DNA sequence is given as TGTGCCAGCAGCTTAGGGCTAGCGGGAGAAAATGAGCAGTTCTTC. Its translation is CASSLGLAGENEQFF.